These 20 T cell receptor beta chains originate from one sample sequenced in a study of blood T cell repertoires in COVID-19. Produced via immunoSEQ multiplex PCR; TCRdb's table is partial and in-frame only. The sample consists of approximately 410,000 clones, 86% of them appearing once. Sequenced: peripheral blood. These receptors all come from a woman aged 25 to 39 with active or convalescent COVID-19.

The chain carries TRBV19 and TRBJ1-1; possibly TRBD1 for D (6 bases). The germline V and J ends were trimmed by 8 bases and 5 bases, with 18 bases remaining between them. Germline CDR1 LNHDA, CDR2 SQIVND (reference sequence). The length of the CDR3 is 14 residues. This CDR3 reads CASGRQVSATEAFF. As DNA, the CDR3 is TGTGCCAGTGGGCGACAGGTAAGCGCGACTGAAGCTTTCTTT.

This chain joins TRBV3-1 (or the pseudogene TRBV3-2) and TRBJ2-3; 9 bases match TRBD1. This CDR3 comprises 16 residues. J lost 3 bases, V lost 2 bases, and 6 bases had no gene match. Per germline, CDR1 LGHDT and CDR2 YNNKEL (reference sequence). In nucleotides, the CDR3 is TGTGCCAGCAGCCAAAACCGGGACAGGGATACAGATACGCAGTATTTT. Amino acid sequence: CASSQNRDRDTDTQYF.

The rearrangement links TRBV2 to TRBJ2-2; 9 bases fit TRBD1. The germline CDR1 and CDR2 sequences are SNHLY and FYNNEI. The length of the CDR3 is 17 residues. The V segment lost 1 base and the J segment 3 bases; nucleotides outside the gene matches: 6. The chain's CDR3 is CASSEDSGTGYTGELFF. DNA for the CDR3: TGTGCCAGCAGTGAAGATTCGGGGACAGGGTACACCGGGGAGCTGTTTTTT.

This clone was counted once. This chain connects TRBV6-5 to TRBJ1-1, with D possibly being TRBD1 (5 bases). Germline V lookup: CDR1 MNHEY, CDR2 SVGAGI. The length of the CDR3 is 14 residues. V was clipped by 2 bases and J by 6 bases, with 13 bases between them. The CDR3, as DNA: TGTGCCAGCAGTTACGGACATGAAACGGCTGAAGCTTTCTTT. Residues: CASSYGHETAEAFF.

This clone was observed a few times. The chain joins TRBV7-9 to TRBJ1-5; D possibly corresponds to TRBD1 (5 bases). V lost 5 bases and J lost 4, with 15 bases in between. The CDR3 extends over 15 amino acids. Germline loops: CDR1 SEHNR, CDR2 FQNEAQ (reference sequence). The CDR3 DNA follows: TGTGCCAGCAGCGGGCCTCAGACAGTTAATCAGCCCCAGCATTTT. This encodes CASSGPQTVNQPQHF.

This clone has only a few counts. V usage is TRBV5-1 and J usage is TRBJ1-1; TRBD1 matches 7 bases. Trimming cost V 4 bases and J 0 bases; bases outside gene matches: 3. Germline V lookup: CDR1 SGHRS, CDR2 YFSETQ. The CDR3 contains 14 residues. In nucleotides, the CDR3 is TGCGCCAGCAGCGGGGGACAGCTGAACACTGAAGCTTTCTTT. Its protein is CASSGGQLNTEAFF.

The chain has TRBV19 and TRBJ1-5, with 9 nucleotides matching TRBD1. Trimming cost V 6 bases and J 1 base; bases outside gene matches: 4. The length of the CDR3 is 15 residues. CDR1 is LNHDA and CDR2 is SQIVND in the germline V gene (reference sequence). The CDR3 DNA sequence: TGTGCCAGTAGCGGACAGGGGCTGAGCAATCAGCCCCAGCATTTT. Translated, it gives CASSGQGLSNQPQHF.

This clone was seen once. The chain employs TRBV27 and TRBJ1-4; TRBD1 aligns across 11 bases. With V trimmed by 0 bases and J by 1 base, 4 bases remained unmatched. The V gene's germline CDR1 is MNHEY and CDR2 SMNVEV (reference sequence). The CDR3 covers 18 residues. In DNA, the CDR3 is TGTGCCAGCAGTTTATCTGGACAGGGGGCGCTAACTAATGAAAAACTGTTTTTT. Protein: CASSLSGQGALTNEKLFF.

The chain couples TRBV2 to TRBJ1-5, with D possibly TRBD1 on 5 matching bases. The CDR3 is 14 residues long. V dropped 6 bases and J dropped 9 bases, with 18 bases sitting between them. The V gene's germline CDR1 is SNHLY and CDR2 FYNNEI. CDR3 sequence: CASRLGGAGGPQHF. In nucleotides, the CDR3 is TGTGCCAGCAGACTTGGTGGGGCCGGGGGGCCCCAGCATTTT.

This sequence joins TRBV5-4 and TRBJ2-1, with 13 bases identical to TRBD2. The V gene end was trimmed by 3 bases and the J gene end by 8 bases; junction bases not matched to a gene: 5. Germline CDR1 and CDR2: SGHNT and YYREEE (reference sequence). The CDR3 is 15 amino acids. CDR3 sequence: CASSWGLAGSDEQFF. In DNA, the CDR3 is TGTGCCAGCAGCTGGGGACTAGCGGGGTCGGATGAGCAGTTCTTC. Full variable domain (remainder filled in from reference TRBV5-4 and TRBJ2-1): ETGVTQSPTHLIKTRGQQVTLRCSSQSGHNTVSWYQQALGQGPQFIFQYYREEENGRGNFPPRFSGLQFPNYSSELNVNALELDDSALYLCASSWGLAGSDEQFFGPGTRLTVL.

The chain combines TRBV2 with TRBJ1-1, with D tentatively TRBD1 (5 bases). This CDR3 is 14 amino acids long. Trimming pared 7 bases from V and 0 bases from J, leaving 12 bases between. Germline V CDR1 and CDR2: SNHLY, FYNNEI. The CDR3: CASKKGAMNTEAFF. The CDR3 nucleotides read TGTGCCAGCAAAAAAGGGGCGATGAACACTGAAGCTTTCTTT.

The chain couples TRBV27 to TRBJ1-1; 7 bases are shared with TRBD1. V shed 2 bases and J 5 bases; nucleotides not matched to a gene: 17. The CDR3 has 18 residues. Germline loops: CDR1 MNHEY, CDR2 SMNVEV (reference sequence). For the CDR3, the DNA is TGTGCCAGCAGTTTAAAGTTTTCCCGACAGGGAGGTGGGACTGAAGCTTTCTTT. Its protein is CASSLKFSRQGGGTEAFF.

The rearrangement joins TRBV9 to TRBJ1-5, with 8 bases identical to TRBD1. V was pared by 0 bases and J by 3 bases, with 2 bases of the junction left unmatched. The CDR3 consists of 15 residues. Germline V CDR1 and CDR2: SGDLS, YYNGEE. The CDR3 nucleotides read TGTGCCAGCAGCGTAGGGGACAGGTACAATCAGCCCCAGCATTTT. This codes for CASSVGDRYNQPQHF.

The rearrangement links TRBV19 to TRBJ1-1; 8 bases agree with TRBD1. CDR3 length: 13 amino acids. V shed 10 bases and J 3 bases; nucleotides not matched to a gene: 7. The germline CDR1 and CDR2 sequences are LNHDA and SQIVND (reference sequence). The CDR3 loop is CAIRGPGDTEAFF. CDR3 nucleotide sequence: TGTGCCATCAGGGGGCCGGGGGACACTGAAGCTTTCTTT.

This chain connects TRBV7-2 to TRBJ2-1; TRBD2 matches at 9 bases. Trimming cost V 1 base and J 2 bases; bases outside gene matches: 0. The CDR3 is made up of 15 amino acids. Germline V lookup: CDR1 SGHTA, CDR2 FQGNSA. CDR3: CASSLGGGAYNEQFF. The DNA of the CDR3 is TGTGCCAGCAGCTTAGGCGGGGGGGCCTACAATGAGCAGTTCTTC.

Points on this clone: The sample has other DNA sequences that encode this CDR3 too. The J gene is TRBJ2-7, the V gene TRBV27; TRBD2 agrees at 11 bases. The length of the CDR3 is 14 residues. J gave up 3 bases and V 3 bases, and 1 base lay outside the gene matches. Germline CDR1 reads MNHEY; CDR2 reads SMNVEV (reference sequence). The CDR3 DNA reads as TGTGCCAGCAGTTTGACTAGCGGGGTCTACGAGCAGTACTTC. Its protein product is CASSLTSGVYEQYF.

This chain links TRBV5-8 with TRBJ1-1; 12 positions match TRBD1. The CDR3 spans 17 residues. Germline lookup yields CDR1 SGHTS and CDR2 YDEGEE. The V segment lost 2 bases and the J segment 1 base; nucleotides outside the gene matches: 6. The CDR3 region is CASSFWDRGHSNTEAFF. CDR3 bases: TGTGCCAGCAGCTTCTGGGACAGGGGGCACTCGAACACTGAAGCTTTCTTT.

In DNA form, the CDR3 reads TGTGCCAGCAGCCAAGATGCTAGCGGGAACTACGAGCAGTACTTC. This gives the protein CASSQDASGNYEQYF. The chain joins TRBV4-2 to TRBJ2-7; TRBD2 matches at 9 bases. V shed 0 bases and J 3 bases; nucleotides not matched to a gene: 3. This CDR3 region has 15 residues. Germline lookup yields CDR1 LGHNA and CDR2 YNFKEQ.

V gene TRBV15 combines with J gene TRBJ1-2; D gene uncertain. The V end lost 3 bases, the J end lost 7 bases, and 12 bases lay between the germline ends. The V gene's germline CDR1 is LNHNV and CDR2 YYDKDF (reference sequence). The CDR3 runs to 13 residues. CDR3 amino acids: CATSSAVRGGYTF. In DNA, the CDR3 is TGTGCCACCAGCAGCGCCGTCCGGGGTGGCTACACCTTC.

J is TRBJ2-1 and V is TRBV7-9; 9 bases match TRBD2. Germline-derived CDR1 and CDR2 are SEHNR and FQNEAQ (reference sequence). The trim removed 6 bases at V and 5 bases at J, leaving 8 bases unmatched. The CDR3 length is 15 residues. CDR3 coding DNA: TGTGCCAGCAGTTACGGACTAGCGTCCCACAATGAGCAGTTCTTC. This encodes CASSYGLASHNEQFF.